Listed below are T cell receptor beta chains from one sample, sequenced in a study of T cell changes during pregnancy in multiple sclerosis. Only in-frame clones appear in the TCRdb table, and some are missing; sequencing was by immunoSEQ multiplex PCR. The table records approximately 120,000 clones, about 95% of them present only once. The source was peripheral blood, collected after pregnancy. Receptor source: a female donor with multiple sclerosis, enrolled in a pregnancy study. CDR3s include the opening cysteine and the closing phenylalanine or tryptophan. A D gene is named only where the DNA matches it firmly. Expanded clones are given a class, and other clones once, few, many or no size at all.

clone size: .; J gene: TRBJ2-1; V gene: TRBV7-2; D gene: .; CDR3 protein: CASSKPGQTGNEQFF; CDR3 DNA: TGTGCCAGCAGTAAACCCGGACAAACAGGCAATGAGCAGTTCTTC
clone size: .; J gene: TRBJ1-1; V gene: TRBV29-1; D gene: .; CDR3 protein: CSARGQLNTEAFF; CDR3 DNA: TGCAGCGCCCGTGGACAGTTGAACACTGAAGCTTTCTTT
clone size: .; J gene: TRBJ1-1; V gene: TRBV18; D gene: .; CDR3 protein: CASSPPGQFEAFF; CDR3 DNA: TGTGCCAGCTCACCACCCGGACAGTTTGAAGCTTTCTTT
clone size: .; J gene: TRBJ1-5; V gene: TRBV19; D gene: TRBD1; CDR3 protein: CASSRGQGGNQPQHF; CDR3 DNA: TGTGCCAGTAGTAGGGGACAGGGTGGCAATCAGCCCCAGCATTTT
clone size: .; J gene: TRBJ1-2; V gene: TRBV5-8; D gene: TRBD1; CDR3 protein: CASSLAGQGASYYGYTF; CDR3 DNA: TGTGCCAGCAGCCTCGCGGGACAGGGAGCTTCCTACTATGGCTACACCTTC
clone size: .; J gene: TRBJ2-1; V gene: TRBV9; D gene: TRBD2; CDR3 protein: CASSYSGRSDEQFF; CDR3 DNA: TGTGCCAGCTCGTATAGCGGGAGGTCGGATGAGCAGTTCTTC
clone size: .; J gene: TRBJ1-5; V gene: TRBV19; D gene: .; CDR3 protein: CASSIESGIQPQHF; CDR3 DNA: TGTGCCAGTAGTATAGAATCAGGCATTCAGCCCCAGCATTTT
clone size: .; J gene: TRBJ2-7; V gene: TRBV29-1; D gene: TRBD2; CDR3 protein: CSVGTSEQYF; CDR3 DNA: TGCAGCGTTGGGACTAGCGAGCAGTACTTC
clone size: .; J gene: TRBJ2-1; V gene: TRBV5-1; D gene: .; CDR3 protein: CASSLDRVNEQFF; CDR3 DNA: TGCGCCAGCAGCTTGGACAGGGTAAATGAGCAGTTCTTC
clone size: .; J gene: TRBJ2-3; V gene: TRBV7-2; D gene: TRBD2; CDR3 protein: CASSFGGLAGGWSTDTQYF; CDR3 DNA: TGTGCCAGCAGCTTCGGGGGACTAGCGGGAGGGTGGAGCACAGATACGCAGTATTTT
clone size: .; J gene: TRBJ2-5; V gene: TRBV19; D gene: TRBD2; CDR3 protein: CASRAGGRPETQYF; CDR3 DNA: TGTGCCAGTCGGGCAGGCGGGAGGCCAGAGACCCAGTACTTC
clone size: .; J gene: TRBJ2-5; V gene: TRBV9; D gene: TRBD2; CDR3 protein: CASSVDGAGGIKETQYF; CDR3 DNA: TGTGCCAGCAGCGTAGATGGTGCGGGAGGAATCAAAGAGACCCAGTACTTC
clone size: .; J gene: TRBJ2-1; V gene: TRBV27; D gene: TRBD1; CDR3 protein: CASSAPTGTGLRGQFF; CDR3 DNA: TGTGCCAGCAGTGCGCCGACCGGGACAGGCCTCCGGGGGCAGTTCTTC
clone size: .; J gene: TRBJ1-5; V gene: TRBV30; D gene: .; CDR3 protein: CAWSTGDGGMPQHF; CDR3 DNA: TGTGCCTGGAGTACGGGGGACGGGGGGATGCCCCAGCATTTT
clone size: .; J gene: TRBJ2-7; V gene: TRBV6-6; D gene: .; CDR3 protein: CATGRGQTQVYEQYF; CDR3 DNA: TGTGCCACCGGACGGGGACAAACTCAAGTCTACGAGCAGTACTTC
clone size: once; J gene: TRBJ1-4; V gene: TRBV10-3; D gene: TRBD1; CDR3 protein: CAISGSTGGELFF; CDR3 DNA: TGTGCCATCAGTGGCTCGACAGGGGGCGAACTGTTTTTT
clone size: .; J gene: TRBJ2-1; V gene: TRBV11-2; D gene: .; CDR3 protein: CASKTGTTSSYNEQFF; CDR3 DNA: TGTGCCAGTAAGACCGGGACAACTAGCTCCTACAATGAGCAGTTCTTC
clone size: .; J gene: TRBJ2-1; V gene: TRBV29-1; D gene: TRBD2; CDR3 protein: CSGSGRAGNEQFF; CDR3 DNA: TGCAGCGGGAGCGGGAGGGCTGGTAATGAGCAGTTCTTC
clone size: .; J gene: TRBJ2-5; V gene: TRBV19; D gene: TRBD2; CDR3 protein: CASSIVGGRETQYF; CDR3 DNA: TGTGCCAGTAGTATAGTGGGAGGGAGAGAGACCCAGTACTTC
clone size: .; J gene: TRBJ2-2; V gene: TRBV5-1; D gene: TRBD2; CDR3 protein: CASSGGLAGHGELFF; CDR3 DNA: TGCGCCAGCAGCGGGGGACTAGCGGGTCACGGGGAGCTGTTTTTT
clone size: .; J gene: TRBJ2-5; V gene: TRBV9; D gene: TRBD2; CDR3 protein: CASSVGLAGTETQYF; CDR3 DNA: TGTGCCAGCAGCGTCGGACTAGCGGGAACGGAGACCCAGTACTTC
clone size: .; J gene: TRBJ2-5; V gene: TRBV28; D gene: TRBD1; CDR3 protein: CASSLWTGMEGTQYF; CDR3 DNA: TGTGCCAGCAGTCTCTGGACAGGGATGGAGGGGACCCAGTACTTC
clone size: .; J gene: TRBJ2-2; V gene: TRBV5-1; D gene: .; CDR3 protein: CASSGGQTGELFF; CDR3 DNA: TGCGCCAGCAGTGGGGGCCAAACCGGGGAGCTGTTTTTT
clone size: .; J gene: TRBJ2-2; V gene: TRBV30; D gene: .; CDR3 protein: CAWNGQNTGELFF; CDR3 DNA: TGTGCCTGGAATGGGCAGAACACCGGGGAGCTGTTTTTT
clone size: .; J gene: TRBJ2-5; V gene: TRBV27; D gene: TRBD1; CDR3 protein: CASSPRDRGRETQYF; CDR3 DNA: TGTGCCAGCAGTCCGAGGGACAGGGGAAGGGAGACCCAGTACTTC
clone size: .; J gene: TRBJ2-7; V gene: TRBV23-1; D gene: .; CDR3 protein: CASSPTRYSF; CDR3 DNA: TGCGCCAGCAGCCCTACCCGGTATAGCTTC
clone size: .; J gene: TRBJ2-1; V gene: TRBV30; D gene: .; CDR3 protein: CAWGGLAPTYNEQFF; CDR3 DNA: TGTGCCTGGGGAGGCCTAGCGCCGACCTACAATGAGCAGTTCTTC
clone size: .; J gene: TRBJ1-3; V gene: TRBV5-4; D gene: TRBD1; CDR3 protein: CASSPGGGNTIYF; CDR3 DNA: TGTGCCAGCAGCCCAGGGGGCGGAAACACCATATATTTT
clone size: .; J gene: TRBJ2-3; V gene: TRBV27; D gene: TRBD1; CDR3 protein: CASSLGGLGGDTQYF; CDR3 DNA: TGTGCCAGCAGCCTAGGGGGCCTTGGTGGGGATACGCAGTATTTT
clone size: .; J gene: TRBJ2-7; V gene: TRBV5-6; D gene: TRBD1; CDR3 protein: CASSLSGTGRGEQYF; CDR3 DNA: TGTGCCAGCAGCTTGTCCGGGACAGGGAGAGGCGAGCAGTACTTC
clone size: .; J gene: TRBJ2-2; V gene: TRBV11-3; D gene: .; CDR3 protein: CASSKTDDTGELFF; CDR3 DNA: TGTGCCAGCAGCAAAACTGATGACACCGGGGAGCTGTTTTTT
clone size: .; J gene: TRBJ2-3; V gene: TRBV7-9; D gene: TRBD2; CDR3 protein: CASSSWGGKDTQYF; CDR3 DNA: TGTGCCAGCAGCTCCTGGGGGGGGAAAGATACGCAGTATTTT
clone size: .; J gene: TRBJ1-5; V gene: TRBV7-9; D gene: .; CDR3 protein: CASSSPRGGNQPQHF; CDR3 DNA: TGTGCCAGCAGCTCCCCCCGGGGGGGCAATCAGCCCCAGCATTTT
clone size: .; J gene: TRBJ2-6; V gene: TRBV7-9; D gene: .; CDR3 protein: CASSLGPGSGANVLTF; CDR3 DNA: TGTGCCAGCAGCTTAGGGCCGGGGAGCGGGGCCAACGTCCTGACTTTC
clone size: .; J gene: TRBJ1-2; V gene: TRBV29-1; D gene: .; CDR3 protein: CSVEDGFGYTF; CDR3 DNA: TGCAGCGTTGAAGACGGTTTCGGCTACACCTTC
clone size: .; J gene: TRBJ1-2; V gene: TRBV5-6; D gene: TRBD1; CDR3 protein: CASSQTMTGSVGYTF; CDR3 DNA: TGTGCCAGCAGCCAAACAATGACAGGGTCTGTGGGCTACACCTTC
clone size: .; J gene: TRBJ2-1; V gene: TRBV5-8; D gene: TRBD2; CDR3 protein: CASKLPGGATYNEQFF; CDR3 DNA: TGTGCCAGCAAGCTCCCCGGGGGGGCTACCTACAATGAGCAGTTCTTC
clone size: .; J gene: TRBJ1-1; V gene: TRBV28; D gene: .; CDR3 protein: CASSSQRKAFF; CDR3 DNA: TGTGCCAGCAGTTCTCAGAGGAAAGCTTTCTTT
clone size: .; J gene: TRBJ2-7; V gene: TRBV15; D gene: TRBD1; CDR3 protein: CATSPGGYEQYF; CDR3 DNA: TGTGCCACCAGCCCAGGGGGCTACGAGCAGTACTTC
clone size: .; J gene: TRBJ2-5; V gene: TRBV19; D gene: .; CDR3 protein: CASSISGRETQYF; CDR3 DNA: TGTGCCAGTAGTATATCAGGGCGGGAGACCCAGTACTTC
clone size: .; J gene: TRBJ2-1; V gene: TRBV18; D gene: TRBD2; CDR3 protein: CASAGLGYNEQFF; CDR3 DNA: TGTGCCAGCGCGGGACTAGGTTACAATGAGCAGTTCTTC
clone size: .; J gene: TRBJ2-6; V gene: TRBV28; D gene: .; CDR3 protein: CASSSPASSGANVLTF; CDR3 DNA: TGTGCCAGCAGTTCCCCTGCGTCCTCTGGGGCCAACGTCCTGACTTTC
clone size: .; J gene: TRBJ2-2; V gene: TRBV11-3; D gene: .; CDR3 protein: CASSLDSRVLNTGELFF; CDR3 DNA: TGTGCCAGCAGCTTAGATTCCCGGGTTTTGAACACCGGGGAGCTGTTTTTT
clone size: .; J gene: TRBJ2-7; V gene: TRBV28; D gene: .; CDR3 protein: CASSAWLPYEQYF; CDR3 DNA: TGTGCCAGCAGTGCCTGGCTGCCCTACGAGCAGTACTTC
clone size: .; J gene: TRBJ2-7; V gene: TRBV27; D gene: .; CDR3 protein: CASSLGGGDEQYF; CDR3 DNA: TGTGCCAGCAGTTTAGGAGGGGGCGACGAGCAGTACTTC
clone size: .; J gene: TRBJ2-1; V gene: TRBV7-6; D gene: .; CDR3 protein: CASGFQGSSYNEQFF; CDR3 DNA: TGTGCCAGCGGTTTTCAGGGGAGCTCCTACAATGAGCAGTTCTTC
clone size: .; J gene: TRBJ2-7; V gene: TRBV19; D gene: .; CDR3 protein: CATSPGGQQDEQYF; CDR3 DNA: TGTGCCACCTCCCCCGGGGGGCAGCAAGACGAGCAGTACTTC
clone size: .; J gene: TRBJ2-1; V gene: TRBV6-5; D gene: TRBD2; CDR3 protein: CASSGLASNEQFF; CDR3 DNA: TGTGCCAGCAGCGGACTAGCTTCCAATGAGCAGTTCTTC
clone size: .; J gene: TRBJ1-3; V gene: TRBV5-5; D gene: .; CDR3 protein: CASSSALTWISGNTIYF; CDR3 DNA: TGTGCCAGCAGCAGCGCACTGACGTGGATCTCTGGAAACACCATATATTTT
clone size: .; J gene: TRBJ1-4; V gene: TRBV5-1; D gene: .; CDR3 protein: CASSLVAGKDEKLFF; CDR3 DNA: TGCGCCAGCAGCTTGGTTGCAGGGAAGGATGAAAAACTGTTTTTT
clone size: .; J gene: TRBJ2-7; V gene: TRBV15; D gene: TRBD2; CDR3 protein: CATSRVGGRGSYEQYF; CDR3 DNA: TGTGCCACCAGCAGAGTAGGCGGGAGGGGCTCCTACGAGCAGTACTTC
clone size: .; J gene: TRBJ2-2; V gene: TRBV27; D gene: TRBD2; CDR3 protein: CASSLYVAGINTGELFF; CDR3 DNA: TGTGCCAGCAGTTTATATGTAGCGGGTATAAACACCGGGGAGCTGTTTTTT
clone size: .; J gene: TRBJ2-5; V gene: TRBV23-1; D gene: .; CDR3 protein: CAQQSKFISGRGETQYF; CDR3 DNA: TGCGCCCAGCAGTCAAAGTTTATTAGTGGCAGGGGAGAGACCCAGTACTTC
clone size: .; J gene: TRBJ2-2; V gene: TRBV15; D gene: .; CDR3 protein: CATSMGRTTGELFF; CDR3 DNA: TGTGCCACCAGCATGGGGAGGACGACCGGGGAGCTGTTTTTT
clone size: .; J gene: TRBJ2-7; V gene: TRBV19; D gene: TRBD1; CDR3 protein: CASSTGTGGYEQYF; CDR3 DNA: TGTGCCAGTAGCACCGGGACAGGGGGGTACGAGCAGTACTTC